The TCR beta chain under discussion was sequenced for a study of human T cells and chemical hapten exposure. Time point meaning: patch test 3, about 24 weeks after DPC sensitization. Treatment indicated: therapeutic diphenylcyclopropenone sensitization with weekly scalp DPC. General study results and limits: Every donor had alopecia, and their immune response may therefore differ from healthy people's.

Germline lookup yields CDR1 DFQATT and CDR2 SNEGSKA (reference sequence). V was pared by 0 bases and J by 10 bases, with 21 bases between. The CDR3 loop spans 15 amino acids. This clonotype has at least ten counts. Its antigen is still unknown. MiXCR, applied by TCRdb to the RACE reads, yields one record per CDR3 protein. Of about 84,000 distinct CDR3 sequences in the sample, 11% are singletons; the top ten hold about 4%. This chain joins TRBV20-1 and TRBJ2-5, with a tentative D call TRBD2 (5 bases). Sequences were derived from whole blood, sampled in connection with sensitization to the hapten diphenylcyclopropenone (DPC). The clonotype comes from a woman aged 45-65 years with alopecia areata. Some clones in this sample may be carry-over from other donors' samples. As DNA, the CDR3 is TGCAGTGCTAGAGACGGGAAGTCTGGCCGGGTCGGCCAGTACTTC. This gives the protein CSARDGKSGRVGQYF.